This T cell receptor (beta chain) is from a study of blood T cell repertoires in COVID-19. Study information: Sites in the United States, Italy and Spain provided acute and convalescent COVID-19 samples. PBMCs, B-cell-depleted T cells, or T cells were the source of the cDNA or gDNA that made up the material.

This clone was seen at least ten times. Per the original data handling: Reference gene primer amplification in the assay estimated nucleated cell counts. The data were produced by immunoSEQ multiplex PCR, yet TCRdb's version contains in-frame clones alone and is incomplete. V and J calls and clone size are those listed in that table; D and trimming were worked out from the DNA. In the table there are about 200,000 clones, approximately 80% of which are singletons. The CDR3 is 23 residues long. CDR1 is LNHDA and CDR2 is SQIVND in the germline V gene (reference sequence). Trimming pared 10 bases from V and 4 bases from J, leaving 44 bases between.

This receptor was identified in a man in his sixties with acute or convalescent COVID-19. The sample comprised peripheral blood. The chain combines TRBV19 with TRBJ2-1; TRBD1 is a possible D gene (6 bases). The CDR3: CATRTNLGSYRVRTNQSYNEQFF. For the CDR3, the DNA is TGTGCCACCAGAACCAACCTAGGGTCCTACAGGGTCCGTACCAACCAATCATACAATGAGCAGTTCTTC.